This T cell receptor (beta chain) was identified during a study of shared clonotypes between healthy human individuals (dated by TCRdb to the early 2020s). A note on the overall study: The cohort comprised a couple of women and three men aged 18 to 49 years. To estimate repertoire size and how much clonotypes are shared between individuals, the study performed deep sequencing of blood TCR repertoires from a few healthy adults. Libraries were prepared and TCR repertoires were sequenced by different laboratories using diverse techniques, in order to increase sequencing depth and limit assay-specific biases. For each donor, CD4 naive and CD4 memory were each given three plates, CD8 naive was given two plates, and CD8 memory was given one plate. Leukapheresis yielded between about 0.85 and 9 billion PBMCs per donor.

What the study reported, not specific to this receptor: Compared with non-shared clonotypes, the clonotypes found in all four sorted-subset donors had higher generation probabilities. Estimated clonotype richness was generally larger for naive than for memory subsets. Even with the large sequencing depth, rarefaction of the sorted-subset datasets indicated that sequencing was incomplete. The genetic and exposure-history diversity represented was limited by the small number of donors. Only blood was sampled, and tissue TCR repertoires likely differ from those in blood. Sharing across several donors was observed for approximately 5% of naive CD4, over 3% of naive CD8, 2% to 2.5% of memory CD4, and around 0.44% of memory CD8 clonotypes. Based on pairwise subsampling, the degree of clonotype sharing among donors was expected to be affected by sequencing depth.

CD8 naive samples were CD45RO-negative cells positively selected for CCR7, giving a CD45RA+CCR7+ population that excluded TemRA cells. The donors were healthy, HIV-negative adults who had no recently reported acute infections or vaccinations. Every donor was a Caucasian adult living in Nashville, Tennessee, USA. After blood collection by leukapheresis, PBMCs were isolated using Ficoll-Histopaque density gradient centrifugation and then cryopreserved in the vapor phase of liquid nitrogen. Analytical flow cytometry was used to check the purity and quantity of each magnetically sorted T cell population. From each sorted fraction, genomic DNA was isolated and quantified by UV absorbance on a Nanodrop 2000c. The CDR3, cysteine through phenylalanine, is 15 amino acids long. Only CDR3 DNA remains: 45 bases, in frame from the first base. CDR1 and CDR2 (MGHRA, YSYEKL) derive from the germline V gene. Ends trimmed: V by 4 bases, J by 6 bases; bases unmatched to a gene: 6.

TCR CDR3 regions were amplified from genomic DNA by multiplex PCR using the deep immunoSEQ assay. For each cell subset, the extracted genomic DNA was distributed evenly across all wells of several immunoSEQ 96-well plates, and each plate served as one replicate. For sorted subsets, about 200 ng genomic DNA, equal to some 30,000 T cell genomes, was loaded into each replicate PCR. The purified libraries were quantified using a Qubit 3.0 fluorometer, sized with a Bioanalyzer 2100, and then quantified again using the KAPA Library Quantification kit. Every immunoSEQ 96-well plate was sequenced on a dedicated single-read 150-cycle Illumina NextSeq 550 flow cell. For the original study's pipeline: Because the immunoSEQ output included only junctional sequences and no quality scores, the filtering could not be the same as the filtering used for full-length reads. Sequences were annotated with PyIR, a Python wrapper for IgBLAST v1.9, and V/J genes and CDR3 were assigned using IMGT germline references. Reads with weak V/J assignments (E-value above 1e-6), missing CDR3, stop codons, out-of-frame junctions, or ambiguous translated residues were removed. V3J clonotypes were defined as sequences sharing an identical inferred V gene, J gene, and CDR3 amino acid sequence. To compute the percentage overlap between repertoires, the number of shared unique clonotypes was divided by the size of the smaller repertoire. Three approaches were used to assess repertoire richness: RTK rarefaction, the Chao1 estimator, and Recon v2.1 estimates of unobserved clonotypes. For all TCRbeta clonotypes obtained by the gDNA method from several donors, generation probabilities were computed with OLGA. Entries here come from immuneACCESS through TCRdb and include only in-frame sequences with V and J called. Some clones fail to appear in such tables; in the studies checked, an unresolved V gene covers under half of the shortfall, and the cause of the remainder is unknown. D and trimming come from the DNA, and the V and J calls and clone size come from that table. For this sample there are about 800,000 clones; 90% to 97% appear just once. The ten biggest clones cover roughly 0.23% of the sample.

As for this clone: Its antigen is not yet known. The record has no base qualities; no much larger clone is one base away.

This sequence was found in a man aged 25 to 45 in good health. The specimen sequenced was naive CD8+ T cells sorted from blood. What this sample's cell subset or site label stands for: CD45RA+CCR7+. The chain links TRBV4-1 with TRBJ2-1, with 10 bases in between that match TRBD2. The CDR3 protein sequence reads: CASSPLAGEINEQFF. The DNA sequence reads TGCGCCAGCAGCCCCCTAGCGGGAGAGATCAATGAGCAGTTCTTC.